Each of the 3 T cell receptor beta chains below was sequenced from the same sample in a study of cytomegalovirus exposure and HLA in healthy donors. The PCR employed 60 Vbeta primers together with 13 Jbeta primers. Using immunoSEQ multiplex PCR, the repertoire was profiled, and TCRdb retains in-frame clones only, with some absent. The sample yields around 100,000 clones, just under 80% seen once. The sample was PBMCs. The receptor source for this set is a man younger than 40 in good health and CMV-seronegative.

The rearrangement links TRBV28 to TRBJ2-6; D perhaps matches TRBD2 (5 bases). Germline lookup yields CDR1 MDHEN and CDR2 SYDVKM. V lost 8 bases to trimming and J lost 4 bases, with 15 bases between them. The CDR3 has 15 amino acids. As DNA, the CDR3 is TGTGCCAGCTATGCACTAGTGTCCGGGGCCAACGTCCTGACTTTC. Translating it yields CASYALVSGANVLTF.

This chain links TRBV28 with TRBJ2-5; D is perhaps TRBD1 (6 bases). The CDR3 covers 17 residues. V lost 5 bases, J lost 1 base, and 20 bases lay in between. From germline, CDR1 is MDHEN and CDR2 SYDVKM. CDR3 amino acids: CASSQTGGTGSQETQYF. The CDR3 nucleotides are TGTGCCAGCAGTCAAACTGGGGGTACAGGGAGCCAAGAGACCCAGTACTTC.

This chain connects TRBV7-3 to TRBJ1-6, with 10 bases aligning to TRBD1. CDR3 length: 17 amino acids. V lost 4 bases and J lost 6; bases outside the gene matches: 9. From germline, CDR1 is SGHTA and CDR2 FQGTGA. The CDR3 bases are TGTGCCAGCAGCTATTCTGGACAGGGGGGATTTAATTCACCCCTCCACTTT. It encodes CASSYSGQGGFNSPLHF.